This paragraph reports one T cell receptor beta chain. Its antigen is undetermined. Here immunoSEQ multiplex PCR was the method, and the copy in TCRdb shows in-frame clones only, minus some. The table has roughly 80,000 clones, about 91% seen once. These data come from a study of resident and recirculating memory T cells in vitiligo. About the study: Each patient gave two lesional and two nonlesional epidermal shave biopsies, plus PBMCs.

The V and J ends lost 7 bases and 0 bases, in that order; junction bases with no gene match: 11. The length of the CDR3 is 19 residues. Looked up from germline, CDR1 is LNHDA and CDR2 is SQIVND (reference sequence). Overall study findings and caveats: Vitiligo lesions lacked a unique dominant clone, and clonality varied. Non-conserved TCRs across sites and patients suggested distinct clones per lesion.

The receptor's source is a male donor with vitiligo. The chain joins TRBV19 to TRBJ2-6; TRBD1 aligns across 11 bases. Sequences were obtained from blood. The DNA for the CDR3 is TGTGCCAGTACCATTTCCGGACAGGGGGCTGGCTCTGGGGCCAACGTCCTGACTTTC. Amino acid sequence: CASTISGQGAGSGANVLTF.